The clone carrying this T cell receptor (beta chain) was found many times. Its antigen is still unknown. MiXCR, applied by TCRdb to the reads, yields one record per CDR3 protein. This table has more than 250,000 distinct CDR3 sequences, roughly 13% appearing once. This CDR3 comprises 16 residues. V was pared by 5 bases and J by 6 bases, with 19 bases between. CDR1 and CDR2 (germline): SGHTA, FQGTGA. The data are from a study of T cell repertoires in cytomegalovirus infection. On the study more broadly: CMV infection together with matching HLA type was indicated by public TCR beta signatures.

Study-wide results and limits: HLA-C-restricted CMV-specific TCR beta clonotypes were dominant in the ex vivo response. Identification of carriers of CMV plus the relevant HLA was achieved through cumulative public TCR beta family frequency.

The sequence derives from a human donor in good health (CMV status not recorded). Some clones in this sample may be carry-over from other donors' samples. The sequencing sample was made of PBMCs. V usage is TRBV7-3 and J usage is TRBJ2-2, with D possibly matching TRBD2 (5 bases). This CDR3 reads CASSLASGPRAGELFF. The CDR3 DNA reads TGTGCCAGCAGCCTTGCTTCCGGGCCGAGGGCCGGGGAGCTGTTTTTT.